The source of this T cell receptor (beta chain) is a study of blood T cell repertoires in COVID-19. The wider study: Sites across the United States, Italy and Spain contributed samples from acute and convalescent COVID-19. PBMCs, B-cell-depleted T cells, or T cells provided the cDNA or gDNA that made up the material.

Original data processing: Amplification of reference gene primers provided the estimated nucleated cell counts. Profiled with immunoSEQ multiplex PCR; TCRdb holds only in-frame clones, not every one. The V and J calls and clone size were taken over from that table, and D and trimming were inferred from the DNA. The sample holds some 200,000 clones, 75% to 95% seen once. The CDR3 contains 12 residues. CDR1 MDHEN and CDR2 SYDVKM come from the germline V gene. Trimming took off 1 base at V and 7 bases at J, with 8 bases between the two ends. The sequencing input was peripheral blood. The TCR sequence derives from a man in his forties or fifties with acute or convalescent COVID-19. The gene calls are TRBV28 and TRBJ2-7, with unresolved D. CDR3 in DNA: TGTGCCAGCAGTTTATTCCCCGGGGAGCAGTACTTC. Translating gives CASSLFPGEQYF. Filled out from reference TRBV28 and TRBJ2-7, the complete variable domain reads DVKVTQSSRYLVKRTGEKVFLECVQDMDHENMFWYRQDPGLGLRLIYFSYDVKMKEKGDIPEGYSVSREKKERFSLILESASTNQTSMYLCASSLFPGEQYFGPGTRLTVT.